The 29 T cell receptor beta chains below were found in one sample sequenced in a study of T cell responses to AZD1222 COVID-19 vaccine. This table comes from immunoSEQ multiplex PCR, and its TCRdb copy is limited to in-frame clones, with some not included. The top ten clones hold about 1.5% of a sample with about 97,000 clones, 70% to 90% of them seen once. The sequencing used peripheral blood, collected on day 0 of AZD1222 vaccination. The receptors were sampled from an adult in good health.

The J gene is TRBJ2-1, the V gene TRBV19; perhaps D is TRBD1 or TRBD2 (5 bases each). Trimming left V 4 bases short and J 7 bases short, with 17 bases between. CDR1 is LNHDA, CDR2 SQIVND, per germline (reference sequence). This CDR3 has 15 residues. The CDR3 DNA is TGTGCCAGTAGTACCCGGGACGGAACGGGGAATGAGCAGTTCTTC. The encoded protein is CASSTRDGTGNEQFF.

CDR3 sequence reads: CASRISGGRVTQYF. In DNA form, the CDR3 reads TGTGCCAGCAGAATCAGTGGCGGGAGGGTTACGCAGTATTTT. The V gene is TRBV28, the J gene TRBJ2-3, with 9 bases fitting TRBD2. Germline lookup yields CDR1 MDHEN and CDR2 SYDVKM. The V gene end was trimmed by 6 bases and the J gene end by 8 bases; junction bases not matched to a gene: 9. The CDR3 covers 14 residues.

The rearrangement links TRBV6-2 or TRBV6-3 to TRBJ1-2; D is perhaps TRBD1 (6 bases). V lost 2 bases and J lost 4, with 14 bases in between. CDR3 length: 15 amino acids. Germline CDR1 MNHEY, CDR2 SVGEGT. CDR3 coding DNA: TGTGCCAGCAGTTACGGGGGGGCCGTTCTCTATGGCTACACCTTC. Translated, it gives CASSYGGAVLYGYTF.

The genes are TRBV6-5 and TRBJ2-2, with D uncertain. The CDR3 is 14 amino acids. The germline CDR1 and CDR2 sequences are MNHEY and SVGAGI. The germline V and J ends were trimmed by 5 bases and 4 bases, with 11 bases remaining between them. CDR3 loop: CASSPYRTTGELFF. The CDR3, as DNA: TGTGCCAGCAGTCCTTACAGAACCACCGGGGAGCTGTTTTTT.

The V and J genes are TRBV5-1 and TRBJ1-2; D is undetermined. The CDR3 has 16 amino acids. Germline V CDR1 and CDR2: SGHRS, YFSETQ. Trimming removed 0 bases at V and 6 bases at J, with 18 bases between. The CDR3 DNA follows: TGCGCCAGCAGCTTGGTCGACTCCCCATCAGGCCATGGCTACACCTTC. This sequence encodes CASSLVDSPSGHGYTF.

The chain employs TRBV11-2 and TRBJ1-4, with D hard to call. The CDR3 loop spans 15 amino acids. Germline values: CDR1 SGHAT, CDR2 FQNNGV. Trimming took off 2 bases at V and 5 bases at J, with 12 bases between the two ends. The CDR3, as DNA: TGTGCCAGCAGCTTAAACCTCCCGATAAATGAAAAACTGTTTTTT. As protein: CASSLNLPINEKLFF.

This sequence joins TRBV2 and TRBJ1-2; 7 bases are a match to TRBD1. With 8 bases clipped from V and 12 bases from J, the junction kept 6 bases outside the gene matches. The CDR3 has 10 amino acids. The germline V gene encodes CDR1 SNHLY and CDR2 FYNNEI. DNA of the CDR3: TGTGCCAGCTCTACAGGGGTCAACACCTTC. Translating it yields CASSTGVNTF.

In this sample, this clone turned up a few times. The chain carries TRBV7-3 and TRBJ2-3; the D is unclear. V was shortened by 2 bases and J by 4 bases, with 13 bases between the two germline ends. CDR3 length: 15 residues. Germline loops: CDR1 SGHTA, CDR2 FQGTGA. CDR3 residues: CASSLVPVLADTQYF. DNA for the CDR3: TGTGCCAGCAGCTTAGTCCCAGTCTTGGCAGATACGCAGTATTTT.

V usage is TRBV7-8 and J usage is TRBJ2-3; no clear D gene. Trimming removed 1 base at V and 2 bases at J, with 7 bases between. CDR1 and CDR2 (germline): SGHVS, FQNEAQ. CDR3 length: 14 amino acids. CDR3 nucleotide sequence: TGTGCCAGCAGCTTAGGGGCCACCACAGATACGCAGTATTTT. Amino acids: CASSLGATTDTQYF.

The V call is TRBV9, the J call TRBJ1-2, with D hard to call. The CDR3 is 13 residues long. Germline V CDR1 and CDR2: SGDLS, YYNGEE. Trimming pared 0 bases from V and 2 bases from J, leaving 5 bases between. CDR3 in amino acids: CASSVDPNYGYTF. CDR3 bases: TGTGCCAGCAGCGTAGATCCGAACTATGGCTACACCTTC.

The CDR3 reads CAWTPGTTYEQYF. CDR3 sequence (DNA): TGTGCCTGGACCCCCGGGACAACCTACGAGCAGTACTTC. The V and J genes are TRBV30 and TRBJ2-7; D is possibly TRBD1 (6 bases). The V gene lost 4 bases and the J gene lost 2 bases, with 12 bases spanning the gap. Germline loops: CDR1 GTSNPN, CDR2 SVGIG (reference sequence). The CDR3 totals 13 residues.

This clone was detected only a few times. The rearrangement joins TRBV7-9 to TRBJ2-7; 11 bases map to TRBD2. Germline CDR1 reads SEHNR; CDR2 reads FQNEAQ (reference sequence). This CDR3 has 17 amino acids. Trimming at V came to 5 bases and at J to 5 bases, leaving 14 bases not matched to a gene. The CDR3 loop reads CASSPNLRTSGSHEQYF. CDR3 nucleotide sequence: TGTGCCAGCAGCCCCAACCTTCGGACTAGCGGGTCCCACGAGCAGTACTTC. The full variable domain, its missing parts supplied by reference TRBV7-9 and TRBJ2-7, is DTGVSQNPRHKITKRGQNVTFRCDPISEHNRLYWYRQTLGQGPEFLTYFQNEAQLEKSRLLSDRFSAERPKGSFSTLEIQRTEQGDSAMYLCASSPNLRTSGSHEQYFGPGTRLTVT.

This chain connects TRBV6-5 to TRBJ1-4; tentative D call: TRBD1 (5 bases). The germline V gene encodes CDR1 MNHEY and CDR2 SVGAGI. The germline V and J ends were trimmed by 0 bases and 7 bases, with 12 bases remaining between them. The CDR3 contains 15 residues. CDR3 sequence: CASSYSRAEGEKLFF. Written as DNA, the CDR3 is TGTGCCAGCAGTTACTCCAGGGCGGAGGGTGAAAAACTGTTTTTT.

CDR3 protein: CASSVGPSVSYNEQFF. DNA for the CDR3: TGTGCCAGCAGCGTAGGACCGAGTGTCTCCTACAATGAGCAGTTCTTC. V gene TRBV9 combines with J gene TRBJ2-1; D is undetermined. The CDR3 spans 16 residues. V lost 0 bases and J 0 bases, leaving 10 bases between the germline ends. Germline CDR1 and CDR2: SGDLS and YYNGEE.

This clone was seen a few times. The CDR3 sequence is CASSQGHSGQGNNEQFF. CDR3 in DNA: TGTGCCAGCAGCCAAGGACACTCGGGACAGGGTAATAATGAGCAGTTCTTC. The chain carries TRBV3-1 (or the pseudogene TRBV3-2) and TRBJ2-1; the match to TRBD1 covers 9 bases. In germline, CDR1 is LGHDT, CDR2 YNNKEL (reference sequence). The CDR3 sequence is 17 residues long. Trimming took 1 base from V and 7 from J; bases not matched to a gene: 11.

The chain employs TRBV18 and TRBJ1-1, with D unclear. The CDR3 extends over 16 amino acids. Per the germline V gene, CDR1 is KGHSH and CDR2 is LQKENI. Trimming left V 1 base short and J 1 base short, with 13 bases between. The CDR3 loop is CASSPLQKSPNTEAFF. In nucleotides, the CDR3 is TGTGCCAGCTCACCACTTCAGAAAAGCCCGAACACTGAAGCTTTCTTT.

This chain uses TRBV7-2 with TRBJ1-2, with a possible D match to TRBD1 (6 bases). The CDR3 covers 16 residues. V lost 5 bases and J 4 bases, leaving 20 bases between the germline ends. Germline CDR1 and CDR2: SGHTA and FQGNSA. CDR3 bases: TGTGCCAGCAGCGAGAGAGGGGGGAAGATGGCCTATGGCTACACCTTC. Protein product: CASSERGGKMAYGYTF. Using reference TRBV7-2 and TRBJ1-2 for the parts outside the CDR3, the full variable domain is GAGVSQSPSNKVTEKGKDVELRCDPISGHTALYWYRQSLGQGLEFLIYFQGNSAPDKSGLPSDRFSAERTGGSVSTLTIQRTQQEDSAVYLCASSERGGKMAYGYTFGSGTRLTVV.

V usage is TRBV28 and J usage is TRBJ1-2; a possible D gene is TRBD1 (6 bases). Per the germline V gene, CDR1 is MDHEN and CDR2 is SYDVKM. The CDR3 contains 16 residues. Trimming shortened V by 1 base and J by 6 bases, and 18 bases separated the two germline ends. The CDR3 DNA is TGTGCCAGCAGTTTATCCCTCCGGGGAGGGGGAAATGGCTACACCTTC. The encoded protein is CASSLSLRGGGNGYTF.

The chain couples TRBV9 to TRBJ1-3; 9 positions agree with TRBD1. CDR1 SGDLS and CDR2 YYNGEE come from the germline V gene. The CDR3 is 16 residues long. J gave up 8 bases and V 2 bases, and 11 bases lay outside the gene matches. The CDR3 bases are TGTGCCAGCAGCGTCCGCTCTACAGGGGGCGGGGACACCATATATTTT. This codes for CASSVRSTGGGDTIYF.

Only a few counts were recorded for this clone. The chain links TRBV3-1 (or the pseudogene TRBV3-2) to TRBJ1-1, with D unclear. V lost 4 bases, J lost 1 base, and 10 bases lay in between. The CDR3 is 14 amino acids. The V gene's germline CDR1 is LGHDT and CDR2 YNNKEL (reference sequence). In nucleotides, the CDR3 is TGTGCCAGCAGCCGGAGCCGGGGGAACACTGAAGCTTTCTTT. The encoded protein is CASSRSRGNTEAFF.

The DNA of the CDR3 is TGTGCCAGCAGCTCCGAGGGGGGCCGCAATTCACCCCTCCACTTT. Translating it yields CASSSEGGRNSPLHF. V is TRBV5-4 and J is TRBJ1-6, with D possibly matching TRBD1 (6 bases). The V end was cut by 3 bases, the J end by 7 bases, with 14 bases between. Germline CDR1 and CDR2: SGHNT and YYREEE (reference sequence). The CDR3 has 15 residues. The full variable domain, in which reference TRBV5-4 and TRBJ1-6 provide the parts outside the CDR3, is ETGVTQSPTHLIKTRGQQVTLRCSSQSGHNTVSWYQQALGQGPQFIFQYYREEENGRGNFPPRFSGLQFPNYSSELNVNALELDDSALYLCASSSEGGRNSPLHFGNGTRLTVT.

The chain uses TRBV7-3 and TRBJ1-5; D gene unclear. Germline V gene lookup returns CDR1 SGHTA and CDR2 FQGTGA. The CDR3 runs to 18 residues. Trimming took off 7 bases at V and 2 bases at J, with 24 bases between the two ends. The DNA for the CDR3 is TGTGCCAGCAACCTACCGGGCGCATTTTTCAGAGGCAATCAGCCCCAGCATTTT. Amino acid sequence: CASNLPGAFFRGNQPQHF.

V is TRBV4-3 and J is TRBJ1-3; D uncertain. With 0 bases removed from V and 0 bases from J, the gap between germline ends came to 6 bases. CDR3 size: 15 residues. Per the germline V gene, CDR1 is LGHNA and CDR2 is YSLEER. The CDR3 DNA reads as TGCGCCAGCAGCCAAGATCAGAGCTCTGGAAACACCATATATTTT. Residues: CASSQDQSSGNTIYF.

This clone was recorded a few times. The genes are TRBV4-3 and TRBJ2-2; D not resolved. The germline CDR1 and CDR2 sequences are LGHNA and YSLEER. With 2 bases removed from V and 1 base from J, the gap between germline ends came to 8 bases. This CDR3 has 15 amino acids. CDR3 sequence: CASSQLAGNTGELFF. The CDR3 DNA follows: TGCGCCAGCAGCCAACTGGCCGGGAACACCGGGGAGCTGTTTTTT.

This clone was observed once. The chain combines TRBV12-3 or TRBV12-4 with TRBJ2-7; possibly TRBD2 for D (5 bases). CDR3 length: 13 amino acids. Deletions cut 6 bases from V and 2 bases from J, with 11 bases between. CDR3 coding DNA: TGTGCCAGCAGGCCGGGGTCCACCTACGAGCAGTACTTC. Protein: CASRPGSTYEQYF.

This chain joins TRBV29-1 and TRBJ2-1; maybe TRBD1 (6 bases). The CDR3 runs 12 residues. Germline values: CDR1 SQVTM, CDR2 ANQGSEA. Deletions cut 1 base from V and 8 bases from J, with 9 bases between. CDR3 loop: CSVEAQGDEQFF. The DNA of the CDR3 is TGCAGCGTTGAAGCACAGGGTGATGAGCAGTTCTTC.

The chain joins TRBV7-2 to TRBJ1-1; TRBD1 agrees at 7 bases. The CDR3 runs 14 residues. J was trimmed by 2 bases and V by 4 bases; bases with no gene match: 4. Germline V lookup: CDR1 SGHTA, CDR2 FQGNSA. The CDR3 DNA reads TGTGCCAGCAGCTCACAGGGGTCTAACACTGAAGCTTTCTTT. This translates into CASSSQGSNTEAFF. Variable domain in full (rest from reference TRBV7-2 and TRBJ1-1): GAGVSQSPSNKVTEKGKDVELRCDPISGHTALYWYRQSLGQGLEFLIYFQGNSAPDKSGLPSDRFSAERTGGSVSTLTIQRTQQEDSAVYLCASSSQGSNTEAFFGQGTRLTVV.

This sequence joins TRBV12-3 or TRBV12-4 and TRBJ1-3, with D hard to call. Trimming cost V 3 bases and J 4 bases, with 7 bases left between them. CDR3 length: 13 amino acids. In DNA form, the CDR3 reads TGTGCCAGCAGTTTGATCACGGGAAACACCATATATTTT. Translated, it gives CASSLITGNTIYF.

V and J are TRBV7-9 and TRBJ1-6; weak D call: TRBD1 (5 bases). Trimming took off 1 base at V and 8 bases at J, with 18 bases between the two ends. CDR1 SEHNR and CDR2 FQNEAQ come from the germline V gene (reference sequence). CDR3 size: 17 residues. The CDR3 coding sequence is TGTGCCAGCAGCTTAGTCTTGAGGTCCAGGGAGGATTCACCCCTCCACTTT. This codes for CASSLVLRSREDSPLHF.